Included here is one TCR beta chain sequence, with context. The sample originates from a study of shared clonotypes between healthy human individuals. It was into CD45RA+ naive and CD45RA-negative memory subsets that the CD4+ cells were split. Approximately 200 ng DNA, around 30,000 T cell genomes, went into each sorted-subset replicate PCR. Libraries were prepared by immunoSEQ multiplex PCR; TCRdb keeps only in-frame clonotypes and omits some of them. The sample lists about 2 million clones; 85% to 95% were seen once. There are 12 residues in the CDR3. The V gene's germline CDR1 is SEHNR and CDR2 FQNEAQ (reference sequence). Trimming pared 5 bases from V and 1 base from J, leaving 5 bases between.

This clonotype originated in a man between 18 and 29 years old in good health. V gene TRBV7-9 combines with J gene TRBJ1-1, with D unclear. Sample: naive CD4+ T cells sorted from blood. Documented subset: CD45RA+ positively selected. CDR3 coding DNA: TGTGCCAGCAGCATCAGGAACACTGAAGCTTTCTTT. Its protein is CASSIRNTEAFF.